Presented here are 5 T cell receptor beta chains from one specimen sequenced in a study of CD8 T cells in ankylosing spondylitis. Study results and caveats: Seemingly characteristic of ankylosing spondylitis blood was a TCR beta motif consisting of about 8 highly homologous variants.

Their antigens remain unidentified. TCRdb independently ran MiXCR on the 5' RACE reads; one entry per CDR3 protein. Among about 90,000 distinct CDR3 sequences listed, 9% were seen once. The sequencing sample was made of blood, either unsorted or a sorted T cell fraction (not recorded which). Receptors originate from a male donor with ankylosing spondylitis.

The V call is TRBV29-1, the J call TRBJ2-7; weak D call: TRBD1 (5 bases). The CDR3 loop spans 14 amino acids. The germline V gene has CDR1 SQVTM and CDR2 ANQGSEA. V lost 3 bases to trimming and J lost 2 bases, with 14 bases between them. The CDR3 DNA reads TGCAGCGTTGACGATAGCAGGGAACCCTACGAGCAGTACTTC. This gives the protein CSVDDSREPYEQYF.

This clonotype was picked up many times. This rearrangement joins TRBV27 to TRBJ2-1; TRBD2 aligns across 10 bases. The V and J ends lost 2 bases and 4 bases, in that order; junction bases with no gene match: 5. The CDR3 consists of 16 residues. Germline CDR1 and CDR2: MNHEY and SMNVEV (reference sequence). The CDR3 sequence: CASSLGASGRYNEQFF. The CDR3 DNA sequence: TGTGCCAGCAGTTTAGGGGCTAGCGGGAGATACAATGAGCAGTTCTTC.

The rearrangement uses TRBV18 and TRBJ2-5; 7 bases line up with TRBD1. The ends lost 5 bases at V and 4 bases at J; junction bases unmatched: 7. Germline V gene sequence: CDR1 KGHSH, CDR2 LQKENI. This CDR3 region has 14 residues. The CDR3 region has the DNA TGTGCCAGCTCATCACAGGGGTCCCGAGAGACCCAGTACTTC. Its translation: CASSSQGSRETQYF.

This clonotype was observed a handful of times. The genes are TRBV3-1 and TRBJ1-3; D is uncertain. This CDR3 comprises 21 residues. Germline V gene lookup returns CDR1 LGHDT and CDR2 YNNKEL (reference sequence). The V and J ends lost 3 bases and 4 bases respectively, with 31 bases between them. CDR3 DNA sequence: TGTGCCAGCAGCCATCGGCCGATGACCCAAGAGGGTTTTGAGTCCGGAAACACCATATATTTT. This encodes CASSHRPMTQEGFESGNTIYF.

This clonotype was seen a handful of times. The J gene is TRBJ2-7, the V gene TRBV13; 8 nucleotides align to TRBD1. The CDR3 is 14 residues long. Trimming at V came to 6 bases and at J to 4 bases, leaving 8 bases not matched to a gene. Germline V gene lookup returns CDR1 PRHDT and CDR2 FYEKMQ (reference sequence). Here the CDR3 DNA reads TGTGCCAGCAGTCTAGGACAGGGAATTTACGAGCAGTACTTC. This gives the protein CASSLGQGIYEQYF.